This TCR beta chain was observed in a study of blood T cell repertoires in COVID-19. Participants' own reports of clinical history determined their cohort assignment. Before being deemed recovered, Cohort 3 donors had two negative PCRs, clearance, or symptom resolution. The assay was immunoSEQ multiplex PCR, and TCRdb's table has in-frame clones only and misses some. The data show about 200,000 clones, 85% seen once. The sequenced material came from PBMCs or T cells enriched from blood (not recorded which). The TCR comes from a man aged 35-49 years who had recovered from COVID-19.

CDR3 nucleotides: TGTGCCAGCAGCTTATCCGCTAGCGGGGCCCTCTCCTACGAGCAGTACTTC. As protein: CASSLSASGALSYEQYF. This chain links TRBV11-2 with TRBJ2-7; 9 bases agree with TRBD2. CDR1 SGHAT and CDR2 FQNNGV come from the germline V gene. This CDR3 spans 17 amino acids. After removal of 2 bases from V and 0 bases from J, the junction contained 8 bases not matched to a gene.